This section outlines one T cell receptor (beta chain) sequence together with its context. Clones were sequenced by immunoSEQ multiplex PCR, and TCRdb holds only the in-frame ones, with some missing. In the table there are roughly 60,000 clones, under 95% of which are singletons. Looked up from germline, CDR1 is SGHNT and CDR2 is YYREEE (reference sequence). V dropped 4 bases and J dropped 3; count of bases not matched to a gene: 9. This CDR3 spans 15 amino acids. The data were taken from a study of OX40 agonist ivuxolimab in advanced cancers. The wider study: Intravenous ivuxolimab at 0.01 to 10 mg/kg was given to patients every 2 weeks. In three patients, partial responses were observed, one with hepatocellular carcinoma and two with cutaneous melanoma. Anti-PD-1, anti-PD-L1 or anti-CTLA-4 therapy given earlier was allowed, and around 40% had some.

The rearrangement links TRBV5-4 to TRBJ1-2; TRBD1 agrees at 7 bases. This specimen consisted of CD4+ or CD8+ T cells sorted from blood, obtained in a trial of the OX40 agonist ivuxolimab. The receptor was isolated from an adult with an advanced solid tumor such as melanoma, head and neck, liver or kidney cancer. CDR3 in DNA: TGTGCCAGCAGCCCGAAACCCGGGACAGACTATGGCTACACCTTC. Encoded protein: CASSPKPGTDYGYTF.